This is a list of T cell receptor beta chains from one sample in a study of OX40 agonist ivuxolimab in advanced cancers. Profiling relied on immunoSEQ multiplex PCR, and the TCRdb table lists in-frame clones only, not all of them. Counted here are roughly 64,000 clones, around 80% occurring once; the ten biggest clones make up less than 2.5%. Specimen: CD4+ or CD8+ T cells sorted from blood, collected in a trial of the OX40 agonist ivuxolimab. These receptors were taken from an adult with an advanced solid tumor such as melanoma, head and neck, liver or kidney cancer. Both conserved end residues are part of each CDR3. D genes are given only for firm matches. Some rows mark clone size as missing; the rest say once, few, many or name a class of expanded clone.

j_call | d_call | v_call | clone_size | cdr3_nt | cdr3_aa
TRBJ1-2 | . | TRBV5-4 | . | TGTGCCAGCAGCTTGAGACCTCAACGGGACACTAACTATGGCTACACCTTC | CASSLRPQRDTNYGYTF
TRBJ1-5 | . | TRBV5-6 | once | TGTGCCAGCAGCGCCGCGGCGGGATATAGCAATCAGCCCCAGCATTTT | CASSAAAGYSNQPQHF
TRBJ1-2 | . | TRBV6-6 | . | TGTGCCAGCAGTTACAGCGCAGGCCCAAACTATGGCTACACCTTC | CASSYSAGPNYGYTF
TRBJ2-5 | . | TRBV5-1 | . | TGCGCCAGCAGCTTGGGAGGAGTGGTGGAGACCCAGTACTTC | CASSLGGVVETQYF
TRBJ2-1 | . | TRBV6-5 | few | TGTGCCAGCAGCTACGAGTATAGCTCCTACAATGAGCAGTTCTTC | CASSYEYSSYNEQFF
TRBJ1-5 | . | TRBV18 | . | TGTGCCAGCTCAGAGGGTACAAGTCAGCCCCAGCATTTT | CASSEGTSQPQHF
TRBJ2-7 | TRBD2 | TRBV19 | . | TGTGCCAGTAGCGCCTACCGGGCCCCGGGAGGCGAGCAGTACTTC | CASSAYRAPGGEQYF
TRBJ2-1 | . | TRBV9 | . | TGTGCCAGCAGCGTAGAGGGGCCTCCTAACTACAATGAGCAGTTCTTC | CASSVEGPPNYNEQFF
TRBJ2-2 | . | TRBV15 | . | TGTGCCACCAGGGGTCCCCGGGACACCCCGCTTACCGGGGAGCTGTTTTTT | CATRGPRDTPLTGELFF
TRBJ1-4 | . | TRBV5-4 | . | TGTGCCAGCAGCTTGGAGGGGAGCGGAGCTGAAAAACTGTTTTTT | CASSLEGSGAEKLFF
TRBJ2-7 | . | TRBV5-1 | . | TGCGCCAGCAGCTTGGCGTACAGGGCGAGCTCCTACGAGCAGTACTTC | CASSLAYRASSYEQYF
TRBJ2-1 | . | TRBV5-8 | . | TGTGCCAGCAGCCTGAGGGAGGAGCAGTTCTTC | CASSLREEQFF
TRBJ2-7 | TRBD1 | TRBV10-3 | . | TGTGCCATCAAGAAGGGGGGACAGGGGGCTTTCTACGAGCAGTACTTC | CAIKKGGQGAFYEQYF
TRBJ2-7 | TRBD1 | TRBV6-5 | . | TGTGCCAGCAGCCTCCGGACAGGGATCTCCTACGAGCAGTACTTC | CASSLRTGISYEQYF
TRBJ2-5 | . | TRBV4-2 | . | TGTGCCAGCAGCCCTACGCCCCAAGAGACCCAGTACTTC | CASSPTPQETQYF
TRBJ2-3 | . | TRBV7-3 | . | TGTGCCAGCAGCTTGGGCGGGACCTTTGGAGATACGCAGTATTTT | CASSLGGTFGDTQYF
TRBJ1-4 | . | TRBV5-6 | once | TGTGCCAGCAGCTCACCCGGGACCCCGGCCGCGGCTAATGAAAAACTGTTTTTT | CASSSPGTPAAANEKLFF
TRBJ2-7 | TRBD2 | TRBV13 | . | TGTGCCACCTCATCCCCTGTCAGCGGGAGATTGTCTGGCTCCTACGAGCAGTACTTC | CATSSPVSGRLSGSYEQYF
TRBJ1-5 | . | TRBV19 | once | TGTGCCAGTAGTATGACAGTGGGGACCAATCAGCCCCAGCATTTT | CASSMTVGTNQPQHF
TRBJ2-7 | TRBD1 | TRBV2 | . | TGTGCCAGCAGTGGGGACAGGCGCTCCTACGAGCAGTACTTC | CASSGDRRSYEQYF
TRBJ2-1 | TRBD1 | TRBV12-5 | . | TGTGCTAGTACGCTCGGGGACAGAGGTCACAATGAGCAGTTCTTC | CASTLGDRGHNEQFF
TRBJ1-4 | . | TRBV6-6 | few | TGTGCCAGCAGTTGGACGAGCCCGAATGAAAAACTGTTTTTT | CASSWTSPNEKLFF
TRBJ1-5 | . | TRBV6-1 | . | TGTGCCAGCAGTGCATCGGGAGGGGTAGGGAATCAGCCCCAGCATTTT | CASSASGGVGNQPQHF
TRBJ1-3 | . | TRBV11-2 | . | TGTGCCAGCAGCGCGAGGGCCACAGGGACTGGAAACACCATATATTTT | CASSARATGTGNTIYF
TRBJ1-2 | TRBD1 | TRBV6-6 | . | TGTGCCAGCAGCAGAAATCGACAGGGAGAGTATGGCTACACCTTC | CASSRNRQGEYGYTF
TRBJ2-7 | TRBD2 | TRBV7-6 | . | TGTGCCAGCAGCTTAGGGGGGGGGTATTGGGAGCAGTACTTC | CASSLGGGYWEQYF
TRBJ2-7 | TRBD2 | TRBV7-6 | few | TGTGCCAGCAGCACCCTCTCCGGGACTAGAGTCTACGAGCAGTACTTC | CASSTLSGTRVYEQYF
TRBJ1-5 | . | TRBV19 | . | TGTGCCAGTAGTCCATGGGCGGGTCCTGGGAATCAGCCCCAGCATTTT | CASSPWAGPGNQPQHF
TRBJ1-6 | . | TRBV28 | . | TGTGCCAGCAGTTTATTTTGGGTAAATAATTCACCCCTCCACTTT | CASSLFWVNNSPLHF
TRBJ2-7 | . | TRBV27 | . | TGTGCCAGCAGTTGGGGAAGGGGCGGTAGCTTTGGCCCCGAGAACTACGAGCAGTACTTC | CASSWGRGGSFGPENYEQYF
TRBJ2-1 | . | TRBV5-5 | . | TGTGCCAGCAGCTCCGCCTGGGCTTCAGTTGAGCAGTTCTTC | CASSSAWASVEQFF
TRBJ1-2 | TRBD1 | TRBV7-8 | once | TGTGCCAGCAGCCCAGGTGGGGCAGGGGGCCTCTATGGGTATGGCTACACCTTC | CASSPGGAGGLYGYGYTF
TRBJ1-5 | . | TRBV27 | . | TGTGCCAGCAGTTCCCGGGGACTCGCCGGGGATCAGCCCCAGCATTTT | CASSSRGLAGDQPQHF
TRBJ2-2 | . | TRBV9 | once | TGTGCCAGCAGCGTAGTGGAGATCACCGGGGAGCTGTTTTTT | CASSVVEITGELFF
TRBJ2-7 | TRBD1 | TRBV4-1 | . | TGCGCCAGCAGCCAACGACAGGGGGCGGTCGACGAGCAGTACTTC | CASSQRQGAVDEQYF
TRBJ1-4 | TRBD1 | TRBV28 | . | TGTGCCAGCAGTCAAGGGGGCACCAATGAAAAACTGTTTTTT | CASSQGGTNEKLFF
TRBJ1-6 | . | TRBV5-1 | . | TGCGCCAGCAGCCGCGATGCCAATTCACCCCTCCACTTT | CASSRDANSPLHF
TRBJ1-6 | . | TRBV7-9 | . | TGTGCCAGCAGCTATCAAACCCCACAGGGTTCCTCACCCCTCCACTTT | CASSYQTPQGSSPLHF
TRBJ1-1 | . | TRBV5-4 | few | TGTGCCAGCAGCTTAGAACGGAGTTACACTGAAGCTTTCTTT | CASSLERSYTEAFF
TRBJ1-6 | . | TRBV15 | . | TGTGCCACCAGCAGAGATCCCCTTGTCAATTCACCCCTCCACTTT | CATSRDPLVNSPLHF